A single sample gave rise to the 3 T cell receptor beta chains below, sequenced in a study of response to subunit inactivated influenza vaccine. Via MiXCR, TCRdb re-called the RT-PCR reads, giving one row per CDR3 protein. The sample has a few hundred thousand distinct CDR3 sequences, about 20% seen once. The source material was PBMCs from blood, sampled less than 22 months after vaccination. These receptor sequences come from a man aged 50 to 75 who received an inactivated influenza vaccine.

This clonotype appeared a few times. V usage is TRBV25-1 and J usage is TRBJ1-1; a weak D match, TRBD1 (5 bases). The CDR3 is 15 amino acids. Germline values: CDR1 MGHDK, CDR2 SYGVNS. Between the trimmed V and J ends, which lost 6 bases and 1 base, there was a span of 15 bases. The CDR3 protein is CASRRDGTRNTEAFF. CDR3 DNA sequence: TGTGCCAGCAGGAGGGACGGCACCCGGAACACTGAAGCTTTCTTT. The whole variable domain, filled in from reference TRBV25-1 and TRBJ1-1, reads EADIYQTPRYLVIGTGKKITLECSQTMGHDKMYWYQQDPGMELHLIHYSYGVNSTEKGDLSSESTVSRIRTEHFPLTLESARPSHTSQYLCASRRDGTRNTEAFFGQGTRLTVV.

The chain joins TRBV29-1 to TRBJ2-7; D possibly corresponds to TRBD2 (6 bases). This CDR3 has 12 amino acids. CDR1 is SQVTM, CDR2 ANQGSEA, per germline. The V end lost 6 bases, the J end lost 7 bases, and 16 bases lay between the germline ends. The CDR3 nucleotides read TGCAGCGTCAGGACTACAGCGGAAGAGCAGTACTTC. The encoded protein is CSVRTTAEEQYF.

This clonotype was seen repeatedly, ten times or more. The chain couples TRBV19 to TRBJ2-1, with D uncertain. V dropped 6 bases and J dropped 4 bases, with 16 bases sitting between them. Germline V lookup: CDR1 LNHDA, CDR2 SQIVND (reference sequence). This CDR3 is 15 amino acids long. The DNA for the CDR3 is TGTGCCAGTAGCAGTAGAGTACATACTTACAATGAGCAGTTCTTC. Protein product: CASSSRVHTYNEQFF.